What follows are 32 T cell receptor beta chains derived from one specimen sequenced in a study of T cell changes during pregnancy in multiple sclerosis. The assay was immunoSEQ multiplex PCR, and TCRdb's table has in-frame clones only and misses some. The sample consists of about 50,000 clones, about 92% of them appearing once. The sample in question was CD4+ T cells from peripheral blood mononuclear cells, obtained before pregnancy. These receptor sequences come from a female donor with multiple sclerosis, enrolled in a pregnancy study.

The chain uses TRBV5-1 and TRBJ1-1, with D tentatively TRBD1 (5 bases). The germline V gene encodes CDR1 SGHRS and CDR2 YFSETQ. Trimming cost V 0 bases and J 0 bases, with 15 bases left between them. The CDR3 has 17 residues. CDR3 DNA: TGCGCCAGCAGCTTGGATCCCAGGGCAAACATGAACACTGAAGCTTTCTTT. Translating it yields CASSLDPRANMNTEAFF.

The chain recombines TRBV6-5 with TRBJ1-2; D not resolved. The CDR3 is 15 residues long. The germline V gene encodes CDR1 MNHEY and CDR2 SVGAGI. The germline V and J ends were trimmed by 0 bases and 7 bases, with 15 bases remaining between them. CDR3 protein: CASSYSFSGVSGYTF. As DNA, the CDR3 is TGTGCCAGCAGTTACTCTTTCTCCGGGGTTTCTGGCTACACCTTC.

V gene TRBV27 combines with J gene TRBJ2-3; D may be TRBD1 (7 bases). Germline values: CDR1 MNHEY, CDR2 SMNVEV (reference sequence). The CDR3 is made up of 12 amino acids. V was trimmed by 8 bases and J by 6 bases, leaving 12 bases between them. CDR3 residues: CASQGGYDTQYF. CDR3 coding DNA: TGTGCCAGCCAGGGGGGATATGATACGCAGTATTTT.

This chain uses TRBV6-6 with TRBJ2-1, with TRBD2 as a possible D gene (6 bases). CDR1 MNHNY and CDR2 SVGAGI come from the germline V gene (reference sequence). Trimming took 10 bases from V and 3 from J, leaving 16 bases between them. This CDR3 spans 14 amino acids. The CDR3 region has the DNA TGTGCCACCAGGTCAGCGGGCGACTACAATGAGCAGTTCTTC. It is translated as CATRSAGDYNEQFF.

The gene calls are TRBV7-2 and TRBJ2-7; 7 bases are a match to TRBD1. CDR1 SGHTA and CDR2 FQGNSA come from the germline V gene. This CDR3 is built from 16 residues. V lost 4 bases to trimming and J lost 3 bases; unmatched junction nucleotides: 12. Written as DNA, the CDR3 is TGTGCCAGCAGCTCCCCTGCTGGGACAGTGTACTACGAGCAGTACTTC. This translates into CASSSPAGTVYYEQYF.

The chain is built from TRBV2 and TRBJ2-7, with 7 nucleotides matching TRBD2. V shed 2 bases, J shed 3 bases, and the junction held 7 bases outside the gene matches. The CDR3 spans 15 residues. Per germline, CDR1 SNHLY and CDR2 FYNNEI. The CDR3 is CASSERLAEYYEQYF. In DNA form, the CDR3 reads TGTGCCAGCAGTGAACGGCTAGCGGAGTACTACGAGCAGTACTTC. The variable domain in full, with the rest retrieved from reference TRBV2 and TRBJ2-7, is EPEVTQTPSHQVTQMGQEVILRCVPISNHLYFYWYRQILGQKVEFLVSFYNNEISEKSEIFDDQFSVERPDGSNFTLKIRSTKLEDSAMYFCASSERLAEYYEQYFGPGTRLTVT.

V and J are TRBV4-1 and TRBJ1-1, with D possibly TRBD1 on 5 matching bases. Looked up from germline, CDR1 is MGHRA and CDR2 is YSYEKL. This CDR3 region has 15 residues. Trimming left V 1 base short and J 0 bases short, with 9 bases between. The CDR3 is CASSQGTQMNTEAFF. The CDR3 nucleotides read TGCGCCAGCAGCCAAGGGACACAAATGAACACTGAAGCTTTCTTT.

The chain couples TRBV2 to TRBJ1-2; D remains ambiguous. The CDR3 is made up of 12 amino acids. Looked up from germline, CDR1 is SNHLY and CDR2 is FYNNEI. V gave up 8 bases and J gave up 8 bases, with 15 bases separating them. CDR3 in amino acids: CASLYGSAGYTF. The CDR3 nucleotides are TGTGCCAGCCTCTATGGGAGTGCCGGCTACACCTTC.

The chain uses TRBV7-9 and TRBJ2-1; 8 bases agree with TRBD2. Losses at the gene ends were 2 bases for V and 8 bases for J; bases not matched to a gene: 11. There are 16 residues in the CDR3. In germline, CDR1 is SEHNR, CDR2 FQNEAQ (reference sequence). CDR3 protein: CASSLKIAGSLDEQFF. The CDR3 nucleotides are TGTGCCAGCAGCTTAAAGATAGCGGGATCGTTGGATGAGCAGTTCTTC.

The V gene is TRBV2, the J gene TRBJ2-7, with a tentative D call TRBD2 (6 bases). V gave up 4 bases and J gave up 3 bases, with 22 bases separating them. The CDR3 is made up of 17 amino acids. CDR1 SNHLY and CDR2 FYNNEI come from the germline V gene. CDR3 region: CASSVMGLRGTYYEQYF. DNA of the CDR3: TGTGCCAGCAGTGTTATGGGCCTCCGGGGGACTTACTACGAGCAGTACTTC.

V gene TRBV19 combines with J gene TRBJ2-1; tentative D call: TRBD1 (5 bases). CDR1 is LNHDA and CDR2 is SQIVND in the germline V gene (reference sequence). V was pared by 7 bases and J by 7 bases, with 20 bases between. This CDR3 region has 15 residues. In nucleotides, the CDR3 is TGTGCCAGTAAAGCTGATGGGGCGAAGGGGAATGAGCAGTTCTTC. Its translation is CASKADGAKGNEQFF.

The chain combines TRBV30 with TRBJ1-6; no clear D gene. This CDR3 contains 17 residues. V lost 3 bases to trimming and J lost 0 bases, with 15 bases between them. Germline values: CDR1 GTSNPN, CDR2 SVGIG (reference sequence). The CDR3 coding sequence is TGTGCCTGGAGAACTTGGGCAGAGAGCTCCTATAATTCACCCCTCCACTTT. The encoded protein is CAWRTWAESSYNSPLHF.

The chain has TRBV27 and TRBJ2-4; tentatively, D is TRBD1 (6 bases). Trimming left V 6 bases short and J 3 bases short, with 18 bases between. This CDR3 region has 16 residues. CDR1 and CDR2 from the germline V gene are MNHEY and SMNVEV (reference sequence). CDR3 nucleotides: TGTGCCAGCAGCCCTCCTGGGGGCAGGCTCAAAAACATTCAGTACTTC. It encodes CASSPPGGRLKNIQYF.

The chain is built from TRBV6-1 and TRBJ2-1; maybe TRBD1 (6 bases). Germline V gene sequence: CDR1 MNHNS, CDR2 SASEGT. This CDR3 comprises 15 residues. Trimming removed 3 bases from V and 9 bases from J, with 18 bases in between. Written as DNA, the CDR3 is TGTGCCAGCAGTGATCTGGACAGATTCAGTGGTGAGCAGTTCTTC. The encoded protein is CASSDLDRFSGEQFF.

Here the CDR3 reads CATSRLEGARTEAFF. The CDR3 DNA sequence: TGTGCCACCAGCAGATTGGAGGGGGCGCGGACTGAAGCTTTCTTT. V gene TRBV15 combines with J gene TRBJ1-1, with TRBD1 matching over 7 bases. This CDR3 is built from 15 residues. V lost 2 bases, J lost 5 bases, and 8 bases stayed unmatched. Germline CDR1 LNHNV, CDR2 YYDKDF (reference sequence).

This clone was found a few times. This CDR3 reads CASSIGRIAENTIYF. CDR3 coding DNA: TGTGCCAGTAGTATCGGCAGGATTGCCGAAAACACCATATATTTT. The chain uses TRBV19 and TRBJ1-3; D remains ambiguous. The CDR3 totals 15 residues. Trimming shortened V by 3 bases and J by 6 bases, and 15 bases separated the two germline ends. Germline lookup yields CDR1 LNHDA and CDR2 SQIVND (reference sequence).

This chain uses TRBV7-9 with TRBJ1-2; perhaps TRBD1 as D (5 bases). The CDR3 totals 15 residues. The V gene's germline CDR1 is SEHNR and CDR2 FQNEAQ (reference sequence). V was shortened by 5 bases and J by 4 bases, with 17 bases between the two germline ends. In nucleotides, the CDR3 is TGTGCCAGCAGCACGGACACTTCTCTGCTCTATGGCTACACCTTC. This translates into CASSTDTSLLYGYTF.

The chain employs TRBV5-1 and TRBJ2-1; 9 bases line up with TRBD2. Germline V gene sequence: CDR1 SGHRS, CDR2 YFSETQ. There are 15 residues in the CDR3. Trimming removed 0 bases from V and 4 bases from J; junction bases left unmatched: 2. This chain's CDR3 is CASSLGGRGYNEQFF. The CDR3 DNA is TGCGCCAGCAGCTTGGGCGGGAGGGGATACAATGAGCAGTTCTTC.

The chain combines TRBV2 with TRBJ2-3; 11 nucleotides match TRBD2. This CDR3 spans 15 amino acids. Looked up from germline, CDR1 is SNHLY and CDR2 is FYNNEI. V gave up 8 bases and J gave up 2 bases; unmatched junction bases: 6. CDR3 residues: CASQTSGALTDTQYF. The DNA for the CDR3 is TGTGCCAGCCAGACTAGCGGGGCCCTCACAGATACGCAGTATTTT.

The gene calls are TRBV5-1 and TRBJ1-2; perhaps TRBD1 as D (5 bases). This CDR3 comprises 14 residues. V lost 1 base and J lost 3, with 10 bases in between. Germline values: CDR1 SGHRS, CDR2 YFSETQ. The chain's CDR3 is CASSLRGKDYGYTF. The CDR3 DNA reads as TGCGCCAGCAGCTTGAGGGGAAAAGACTATGGCTACACCTTC.

This rearrangement joins TRBV7-2 to TRBJ2-1; D is uncertain. The CDR3 is 14 amino acids. Germline-derived CDR1 and CDR2 are SGHTA and FQGNSA. Trimming removed 2 bases at V and 0 bases at J, with 5 bases between. CDR3 DNA sequence: TGTGCCAGCAGCTTATCGAGCTCCTACAATGAGCAGTTCTTC. Its translation is CASSLSSSYNEQFF.

The chain is built from TRBV5-1 and TRBJ2-3; 9 bases map to TRBD2. The ends lost 0 bases at V and 0 bases at J; junction bases unmatched: 11. This CDR3 has 19 residues. Germline values: CDR1 SGHRS, CDR2 YFSETQ. CDR3 DNA sequence: TGCGCCAGCAGCTTGGCTTTTAGCGGGGGCTTCTCTAGCACAGATACGCAGTATTTT. Translation gives CASSLAFSGGFSSTDTQYF.

The chain has TRBV2 and TRBJ2-1; 7 nucleotides line up with TRBD2. The CDR3 spans 16 residues. Trimming removed 9 bases from V and 7 bases from J; junction bases left unmatched: 18. Looked up from germline, CDR1 is SNHLY and CDR2 is FYNNEI. The CDR3: CASTTRAGRITNEQFF. The CDR3 DNA reads as TGTGCCAGTACTACCAGAGCGGGAAGAATAACAAATGAGCAGTTCTTC.

This clone was seen only once. V usage is TRBV30 and J usage is TRBJ2-6, with D uncertain. Trimming took off 2 bases at V and 1 base at J, with 6 bases between the two ends. The germline CDR1 and CDR2 sequences are GTSNPN and SVGIG (reference sequence). This CDR3 contains 14 residues. The CDR3 loop reads CAWSLGSGANVLTF. CDR3 nucleotides: TGTGCCTGGAGTCTCGGGTCTGGGGCCAACGTCCTGACTTTC.

The rearrangement uses TRBV14 and TRBJ1-3; possibly TRBD1 for D (5 bases). This CDR3 region has 17 residues. Per germline, CDR1 SGHDN and CDR2 FVKESK. Trimming took off 0 bases at V and 0 bases at J, with 12 bases between the two ends. In nucleotides, the CDR3 is TGTGCCAGCAGCCAAGATTGGGGGGGAATCTCTGGAAACACCATATATTTT. It yields the protein CASSQDWGGISGNTIYF.

V gene TRBV21-1 combines with J gene TRBJ1-2; the table's D gene call, TRBD1, was not cross checked with the DNA. TRBV21-1 has pseudogene status. The CDR3 has 15 residues. For the CDR3, the DNA is TGTGCCAGCAGCACCCACGGACAGGGGAACTATGGCTACACCTTC. The encoded protein is CASSTHGQGNYGYTF.

This clone was seen more than once but under ten times. The chain links TRBV4-2 to TRBJ1-4, with D possibly TRBD1 on 6 matching bases. Germline CDR1 reads LGHNA; CDR2 reads YNFKEQ. V shed 4 bases and J shed 0 bases, with 12 bases lying between them. The CDR3 is made up of 16 amino acids. CDR3: CASSRTGPATNEKLFF. The CDR3 DNA follows: TGTGCCAGCAGCCGCACAGGGCCTGCAACTAATGAAAAACTGTTTTTT.

CDR3 protein: CASSFVGGTRINEQFF. CDR3 in DNA: TGTGCCAGCTCTTTCGTCGGGGGAACGAGGATCAATGAGCAGTTCTTC. The J gene is TRBJ2-1, the V gene TRBV27, with D possibly being TRBD2 (6 bases). V was trimmed by 8 bases and J by 6 bases, leaving 23 bases between them. The CDR3 is 16 residues long. Germline values: CDR1 MNHEY, CDR2 SMNVEV (reference sequence).

The V call is TRBV18, the J call TRBJ2-7; 8 positions match TRBD1. This CDR3 is built from 13 residues. The germline gives CDR1 KGHSH, CDR2 LQKENI. J lost 5 bases, V lost 4 bases, and 4 bases had no gene match. The CDR3 reads CASSLGQGDEQYF. The CDR3 nucleotides read TGTGCCAGCTCACTCGGACAGGGCGACGAGCAGTACTTC.

The genes are TRBV18 and TRBJ1-2; 7 bases fit TRBD1. The CDR3 is 13 residues long. V was pared by 3 bases and J by 4 bases, with 2 bases of the junction left unmatched. The germline V gene encodes CDR1 KGHSH and CDR2 LQKENI. The CDR3: CASSPDRVYGYTF. The CDR3 DNA follows: TGTGCCAGCTCACCTGACAGGGTCTATGGCTACACCTTC.

Comments on this clone: The identical CDR3 is also encoded by other nucleotide sequences in the sample. V gene TRBV28 combines with J gene TRBJ1-1; no clear D gene. The germline gives CDR1 MDHEN, CDR2 SYDVKM. The CDR3 consists of 16 residues. V was clipped by 6 bases and J by 0 bases, with 17 bases between them. The CDR3 region has the DNA TGTGCCAGCAGCTCACCAGGAGGGCCCTTGAACACTGAAGCTTTCTTT. It yields the protein CASSSPGGPLNTEAFF.

This rearrangement joins TRBV7-2 to TRBJ2-5, with a tentative D call TRBD1 (6 bases). The length of the CDR3 is 14 residues. Germline V gene lookup returns CDR1 SGHTA and CDR2 FQGNSA. Here the CDR3 reads CVSSGATRQETQYF. Written as DNA, the CDR3 is TGTGTTTCTTCAGGGGCCACCCGACAAGAGACCCAGTACTTC.